This T cell receptor (beta chain) was retrieved from a study of cytomegalovirus exposure and HLA in healthy donors. Details on this clone: What it recognizes is unknown.

PCR employed 60 Vbeta and 13 Jbeta primers. Profiling relied on immunoSEQ multiplex PCR, and the TCRdb table lists in-frame clones only, not all of them. The repertoire holds around 140,000 clones, with around 75% as singletons. The germline V and J ends were trimmed by 5 bases and 8 bases, with 36 bases remaining between them. CDR3 length: 20 residues. Germline V gene sequence: CDR1 LNHDA, CDR2 SQIVND (reference sequence). Whole-study results and caveats: TCR beta chains associated with HLA were, in a later analysis, more clonally expanded than equally common others. A later analysis reportedly found that, within productive TCRs, an Asian-associated ancestry cluster had fewer N-insertions than the mean observed across the approximately 660 donors.

Sequenced: PBMCs. The clonotype was recovered from a woman under 30 in good health and CMV-seronegative. J is TRBJ1-2 and V is TRBV19, with TRBD1 as a possible D gene (6 bases). CDR3 residues: CASSLYLVWTDSRGSWGYTF. The CDR3 DNA reads as TGTGCCAGTAGTCTATATCTAGTTTGGACGGACAGTCGCGGGTCGTGGGGCTACACCTTC.